The rows below give T cell receptor beta chains drawn from one sample of a study of CD8+ T cells in alopecia areata. Clones were read by immunoSEQ multiplex PCR, and TCRdb kept only the in-frame ones, dropping some. The sample shows a few hundred thousand clones, 35% to 40% of them seen only once. Sequences were derived from CD4+ T cells sorted from blood, sampled at approximately week 30, from a patient treated with tofacitinib. These receptors were taken from a human donor with alopecia areata. Both conserved end residues are trimmed from each CDR3. The order of the fields is V gene, J gene, D gene, CDR3 protein. The D gene is left open where the match is weak.

V gene: TRBV29-1
J gene: TRBJ1-3
D gene: TRBD1
CDR3 protein: SALTTPGQGSGNTIY

V gene: TRBV29-1
J gene: TRBJ1-4
D gene: .
CDR3 protein: SVGWSNEKLF

V gene: TRBV5-1
J gene: TRBJ1-6
D gene: TRBD1
CDR3 protein: ASRAGQGDSPLH

V gene: TRBV27
J gene: TRBJ1-3
D gene: .
CDR3 protein: ASRNSGNTIY

V gene: TRBV9
J gene: TRBJ1-5
D gene: .
CDR3 protein: ASSVVGGQPQH

V gene: TRBV5-1
J gene: TRBJ2-7
D gene: TRBD1
CDR3 protein: ASGPGTGRYEQY

V gene: TRBV7-9
J gene: TRBJ1-1
D gene: .
CDR3 protein: ASSPWTQTNTEAF

V gene: TRBV9
J gene: TRBJ1-4
D gene: .
CDR3 protein: ASSVAGGVATNEKLF

V gene: TRBV18
J gene: TRBJ1-1
D gene: TRBD1
CDR3 protein: ASSPLATGGIPEAF

V gene: TRBV11-2
J gene: TRBJ2-6
D gene: .
CDR3 protein: ASSPEGGSLSGANVLT

V gene: TRBV19
J gene: TRBJ2-7
D gene: TRBD1
CDR3 protein: ASSSRQGAAYEQY

V gene: TRBV9
J gene: TRBJ2-2
D gene: TRBD1
CDR3 protein: ASSVIGQGTGELF

V gene: TRBV5-1
J gene: TRBJ1-3
D gene: TRBD1
CDR3 protein: ASSLTGDRNTIY

V gene: TRBV30
J gene: TRBJ1-2
D gene: TRBD1
CDR3 protein: AWSVDRGIYGYT

V gene: TRBV6-5
J gene: TRBJ2-6
D gene: .
CDR3 protein: ASSYYSSGANVLT